The 21 T cell receptor beta chains given below trace back to one sample, sequenced in a study of T cell changes during pregnancy in multiple sclerosis. Measured with immunoSEQ multiplex PCR; TCRdb has only the in-frame clones, and not every one. The sample shows around 24,000 clones, around 86% of them seen only once. This sample comprised CD4+ T cells from peripheral blood mononuclear cells, obtained in the second trimester of pregnancy. The receptors come from a female donor in good health, enrolled as a control in a pregnancy study.

The J gene is TRBJ2-2, the V gene TRBV5-1; weak D call: TRBD1 (6 bases). The germline CDR1 and CDR2 sequences are SGHRS and YFSETQ. The CDR3 loop spans 15 amino acids. V was pared by 2 bases and J by 7 bases, with 15 bases between. DNA of the CDR3: TGCGCCAGCAGCTTTTCCCAGGGGTCGATCGGGGAGCTGTTTTTT. Protein: CASSFSQGSIGELFF.

This clone was seen once. DNA for the CDR3: TGCGCCAGCAGCTTGGGGGAAAGCGGAGTCTACAATGAGCAGTTCTTC. As protein: CASSLGESGVYNEQFF. V and J are TRBV5-1 and TRBJ2-1, with D possibly TRBD2 on 5 matching bases. V was trimmed by 0 bases and J by 3 bases, leaving 13 bases between them. The CDR3 is made up of 16 amino acids. Germline assignment: CDR1 SGHRS and CDR2 YFSETQ.

V gene TRBV6-1 combines with J gene TRBJ2-5; TRBD1 matches at 7 bases. V lost 8 bases to trimming and J lost 2 bases; unmatched junction nucleotides: 5. The CDR3 covers 13 residues. Germline V gene data show CDR1 as MNHNS and CDR2 as SASEGT. This CDR3 reads CASDRDGQETQYF. The CDR3 nucleotides are TGTGCCAGCGACAGGGACGGGCAAGAGACCCAGTACTTC.

V and J are TRBV19 and TRBJ1-5; 9 bases align to TRBD1. V lost 3 bases and J lost 4; bases outside the gene matches: 13. The CDR3 spans 18 residues. Germline V CDR1 and CDR2: LNHDA, SQIVND (reference sequence). Here the CDR3 DNA reads TGTGCCAGTAGTATTAGGGCCGGGACAGGGAATCCAAATCAGCCCCAGCATTTT. This translates into CASSIRAGTGNPNQPQHF.

The genes are TRBV2 and TRBJ2-1; the D gene is possibly TRBD1 (6 bases). The CDR3 totals 15 residues. The germline gives CDR1 SNHLY, CDR2 FYNNEI. V was clipped by 3 bases and J by 3 bases, with 12 bases between them. Written as DNA, the CDR3 is TGTGCCAGCAGTGATGTTGGGGGCCGCTACAATGAGCAGTTCTTC. It is translated as CASSDVGGRYNEQFF.

In its sample, this clone is medium-sized. The rearrangement links TRBV2 to TRBJ1-6, with D possibly TRBD1 on 5 matching bases. Deletions cut 5 bases from V and 0 bases from J, with 11 bases between. Germline lookup yields CDR1 SNHLY and CDR2 FYNNEI. The CDR3 runs to 16 residues. The CDR3 DNA follows: TGTGCCAGCAGTATCCGACAGAGCTCCTATAATTCACCCCTCCACTTT. Amino acids: CASSIRQSSYNSPLHF.

CDR3 loop: CASRTAGTQSPLHF. CDR3 coding DNA: TGCGCCAGCAGGACTGCCGGGACTCAAAGTCCCCTCCACTTT. J is TRBJ1-6 and V is TRBV4-1; perhaps TRBD1 as D (5 bases). V shed 6 bases and J shed 13 bases, with 19 bases lying between them. The CDR3 is 14 residues long. The V gene's germline CDR1 is MGHRA and CDR2 YSYEKL.

In its sample, this clone was seen a few times. The chain combines TRBV6-1 with TRBJ2-6; D gene uncertain. The CDR3 runs 16 residues. Germline values: CDR1 MNHNS, CDR2 SASEGT. V dropped 4 bases and J dropped 0 bases, with 10 bases sitting between them. The CDR3 here is CASSGDILSGANVLTF. CDR3 DNA sequence: TGTGCCAGCAGTGGTGACATACTCTCTGGGGCCAACGTCCTGACTTTC.

The chain joins TRBV30 to TRBJ2-1; TRBD2 matches 11 bases. This CDR3 region has 16 residues. The ends lost 4 bases at V and 4 bases at J; junction bases unmatched: 9. Germline V lookup: CDR1 GTSNPN, CDR2 SVGIG (reference sequence). The CDR3 is CAWNWIAGGNYNEQFF. The CDR3 DNA is TGTGCCTGGAATTGGATAGCGGGAGGGAATTACAATGAGCAGTTCTTC. Together with reference TRBV30 and TRBJ2-1, the CDR3 gives the full variable domain: SQTIHQWPATLVQPVGSPLSLECTVEGTSNPNLYWYRQAAGRGLQLLFYSVGIGQISSEVPQNLSASRPQDRQFILSSKKLLLSDSGFYLCAWNWIAGGNYNEQFFGPGTRLTVL.

This chain connects TRBV2 to TRBJ2-1; D possibly corresponds to TRBD1 (5 bases). Germline V gene data show CDR1 as SNHLY and CDR2 as FYNNEI. With 8 bases removed from V and 6 bases from J, the gap between germline ends came to 14 bases. The length of the CDR3 is 13 residues. CDR3 nucleotides: TGTGCCAGCCAACTTGACAGATTCAATGAGCAGTTCTTC. Protein product: CASQLDRFNEQFF. Full variable domain (remainder filled in from reference TRBV2 and TRBJ2-1): EPEVTQTPSHQVTQMGQEVILRCVPISNHLYFYWYRQILGQKVEFLVSFYNNEISEKSEIFDDQFSVERPDGSNFTLKIRSTKLEDSAMYFCASQLDRFNEQFFGPGTRLTVL.

V is TRBV7-9 and J is TRBJ2-7; D perhaps matches TRBD1 (5 bases). The CDR3 consists of 12 residues. V lost 3 bases to trimming and J lost 2 bases, with 5 bases between them. Germline CDR1 and CDR2: SEHNR and FQNEAQ (reference sequence). Here the CDR3 reads CASSLDTYEQYF. The DNA for the CDR3 is TGTGCCAGCAGCTTGGACACCTACGAGCAGTACTTC. The full variable domain, its missing parts supplied by reference TRBV7-9 and TRBJ2-7, is DTGVSQNPRHKITKRGQNVTFRCDPISEHNRLYWYRQTLGQGPEFLTYFQNEAQLEKSRLLSDRFSAERPKGSFSTLEIQRTEQGDSAMYLCASSLDTYEQYFGPGTRLTVT.

The DNA of the CDR3 is TGTGCCAGCAGCTTTTACAGGGAAAGCAATCAGCCCCAGCATTTT. Translating gives CASSFYRESNQPQHF. The chain employs TRBV5-5 and TRBJ1-5; D might be TRBD1 (6 bases). This CDR3 is 15 amino acids long. Germline V gene sequence: CDR1 SGHKS, CDR2 YYEKEE (reference sequence). Trimming stripped 2 bases from V and 1 base from J, with 10 bases between.

This clone was observed a single time. The J gene is TRBJ2-7, the V gene TRBV29-1, with 7 bases fitting TRBD2. Germline V gene sequence: CDR1 SQVTM, CDR2 ANQGSEA. The CDR3 spans 15 residues. With V trimmed by 6 bases and J by 2 bases, 13 bases remained unmatched. CDR3 nucleotide sequence: TGCAGCGTGATCCTCCTGGGGGGGTTACCCTACGAGCAGTACTTC. It translates to CSVILLGGLPYEQYF.

The genes are TRBV7-9 and TRBJ1-3, with D hard to call. Trimming removed 3 bases at V and 0 bases at J, with 6 bases between. The CDR3 is 14 amino acids. The germline gives CDR1 SEHNR, CDR2 FQNEAQ (reference sequence). CDR3 sequence (DNA): TGTGCCAGCAGCTTCTCCAGCTCTGGAAACACCATATATTTT. The encoded protein is CASSFSSSGNTIYF.

As DNA, the CDR3 is TGTGCCAGCAGACAGACAGCCTATAATTCACCCCTCCACTTT. This gives the protein CASRQTAYNSPLHF. This chain links TRBV28 with TRBJ1-6; tentatively, D is TRBD1 (5 bases). The CDR3 sequence is 14 residues long. CDR1 and CDR2 (germline): MDHEN, SYDVKM. The V gene lost 6 bases and the J gene lost 2 bases, with 8 bases spanning the gap.

The V call is TRBV6-5, the J call TRBJ2-3, with 7 positions matching TRBD1. The CDR3 covers 15 residues. V gave up 6 bases and J gave up 2 bases; unmatched junction bases: 8. Germline assignment: CDR1 MNHEY and CDR2 SVGAGI. CDR3 protein: CASSRGMGYTDTQYF. CDR3 nucleotide sequence: TGTGCCAGCAGCAGGGGGATGGGGTACACAGATACGCAGTATTTT.

This clone was counted a single time. The J gene is TRBJ2-1, the V gene TRBV19; D is perhaps TRBD2 (6 bases). Germline V gene lookup returns CDR1 LNHDA and CDR2 SQIVND (reference sequence). Deletions cut 7 bases from V and 2 bases from J, with 21 bases between. The CDR3 is 17 amino acids. In DNA form, the CDR3 reads TGTGCCAGTACCCTATCCCACACAAGGAGGGCCTACAATGAGCAGTTCTTC. Protein: CASTLSHTRRAYNEQFF.

The chain joins TRBV5-1 to TRBJ2-2; 8 bases match TRBD2. This CDR3 region has 16 residues. Germline values: CDR1 SGHRS, CDR2 YFSETQ. With 3 bases clipped from V and 5 bases from J, the junction kept 9 bases outside the gene matches. The CDR3 spells CASSSPGLERTGELFF. In DNA, the CDR3 is TGCGCCAGCAGCTCGCCGGGACTAGAGAGAACCGGGGAGCTGTTTTTT.

The chain uses TRBV6-5 and TRBJ2-3; 9 nucleotides agree with TRBD2. In germline, CDR1 is MNHEY, CDR2 SVGAGI. The CDR3 length is 16 residues. Germline trimming cut 2 bases from V and 5 bases from J; bases unmatched to any gene: 8. The CDR3 here is CASSYHFSGSRDTQYF. The CDR3 coding sequence is TGTGCCAGCAGTTACCACTTTAGCGGGAGTCGAGATACGCAGTATTTT.

This chain connects TRBV5-1 to TRBJ2-1; 7 bases fit TRBD2. Per germline, CDR1 SGHRS and CDR2 YFSETQ. The V gene end was trimmed by 3 bases and the J gene end by 0 bases; junction bases not matched to a gene: 3. The CDR3 runs 15 residues. CDR3 in amino acids: CASSSLAISYNEQFF. CDR3 bases: TGCGCCAGCAGCTCACTAGCGATCTCCTACAATGAGCAGTTCTTC. The variable domain in full, with the rest retrieved from reference TRBV5-1 and TRBJ2-1, is KAGVTQTPRYLIKTRGQQVTLSCSPISGHRSVSWYQQTPGQGLQFLFEYFSETQRNKGNFPGRFSGRQFSNSRSEMNVSTLELGDSALYLCASSSLAISYNEQFFGPGTRLTVL.

The chain joins TRBV7-6 to TRBJ2-2; D is ambiguous. CDR1 SGHVS and CDR2 FNYEAQ come from the germline V gene. The CDR3 has 14 amino acids. Trimming removed 7 bases from V and 0 bases from J, with 9 bases in between. The CDR3 DNA follows: TGTGCCAGCATGTCTGGCACGAACACCGGGGAGCTGTTTTTT. The encoded protein is CASMSGTNTGELFF. Complete variable domain (other parts from reference TRBV7-6 and TRBJ2-2): GAGVSQSPRYKVTKRGQDVALRCDPISGHVSLYWYRQALGQGPEFLTYFNYEAQQDKSGLPNDRFSAERPEGSISTLTIQRTEQRDSAMYRCASMSGTNTGELFFGEGSRLTVL.